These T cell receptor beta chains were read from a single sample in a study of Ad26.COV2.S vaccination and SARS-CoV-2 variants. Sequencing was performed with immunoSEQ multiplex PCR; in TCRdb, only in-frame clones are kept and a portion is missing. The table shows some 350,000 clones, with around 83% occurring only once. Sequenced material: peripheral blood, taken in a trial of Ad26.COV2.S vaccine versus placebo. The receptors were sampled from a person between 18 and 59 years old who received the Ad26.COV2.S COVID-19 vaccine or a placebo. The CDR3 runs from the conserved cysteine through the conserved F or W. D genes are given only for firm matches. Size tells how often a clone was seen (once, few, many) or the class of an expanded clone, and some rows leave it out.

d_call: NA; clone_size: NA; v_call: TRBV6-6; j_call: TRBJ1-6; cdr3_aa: CASSYRGVNSPLHF; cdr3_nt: TGTGCCAGCAGTTACAGGGGGGTTAATTCACCCCTCCACTTT
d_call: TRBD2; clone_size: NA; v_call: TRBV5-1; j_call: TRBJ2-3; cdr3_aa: CASSVAGGPSTDTQYF; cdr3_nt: TGCGCCAGCAGCGTGGCGGGGGGGCCCAGCACAGATACGCAGTATTTT
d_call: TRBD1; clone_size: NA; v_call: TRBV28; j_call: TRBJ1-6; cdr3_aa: CASSSRQGGGNSPLHF; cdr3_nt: TGTGCCAGCAGCTCTCGACAGGGGGGGGGTAATTCACCCCTCCACTTT
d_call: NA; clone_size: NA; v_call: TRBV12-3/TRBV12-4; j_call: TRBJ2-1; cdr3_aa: CASTRDNGNEQFF; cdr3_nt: TGTGCCAGCACCCGGGACAACGGGAATGAGCAGTTCTTC
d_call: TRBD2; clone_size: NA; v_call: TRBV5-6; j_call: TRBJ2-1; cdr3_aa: CASSLRASGDNEQFF; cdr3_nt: TGTGCCAGCAGCTTGAGGGCTAGCGGGGACAATGAGCAGTTCTTC
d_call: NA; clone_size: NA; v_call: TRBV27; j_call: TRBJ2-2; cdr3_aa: CASSFGTGELFF; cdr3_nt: TGTGCCAGCAGTTTCGGCACCGGGGAGCTGTTTTTT
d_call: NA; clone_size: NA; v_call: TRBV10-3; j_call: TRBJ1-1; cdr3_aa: CATRSRETNTEAFF; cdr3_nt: TGTGCCACCCGGTCGAGGGAGACGAACACTGAAGCTTTCTTT
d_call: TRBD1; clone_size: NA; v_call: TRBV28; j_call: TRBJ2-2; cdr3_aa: CAIQTGGGTGELFF; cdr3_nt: TGTGCCATCCAGACAGGGGGCGGTACCGGGGAGCTGTTTTTT
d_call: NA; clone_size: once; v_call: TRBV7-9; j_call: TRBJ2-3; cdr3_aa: CASSLVPIDTQYF; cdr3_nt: TGTGCCAGCAGCTTAGTCCCCATAGATACGCAGTATTTT
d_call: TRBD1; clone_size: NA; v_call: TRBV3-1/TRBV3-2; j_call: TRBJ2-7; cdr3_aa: CASSQVPRDRTYEQYF; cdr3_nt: TGTGCCAGCAGCCAAGTGCCAAGGGACAGAACCTACGAGCAGTACTTC
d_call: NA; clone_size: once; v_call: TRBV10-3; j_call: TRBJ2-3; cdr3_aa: CAISESGSTDTQYF; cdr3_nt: TGTGCCATCAGTGAGTCGGGGAGCACAGATACGCAGTATTTT
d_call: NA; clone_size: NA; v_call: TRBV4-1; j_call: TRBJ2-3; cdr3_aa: CASSQVGNTDTQYF; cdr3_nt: TGCGCCAGCAGCCAAGTAGGGAACACAGATACGCAGTATTTT
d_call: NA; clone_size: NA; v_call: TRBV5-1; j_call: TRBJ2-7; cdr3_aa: CASSLGGGDEQYF; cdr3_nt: TGCGCCAGCAGCTTAGGCGGGGGCGACGAGCAGTACTTC
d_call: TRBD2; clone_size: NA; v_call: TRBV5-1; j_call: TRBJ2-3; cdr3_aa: CASSDQAGGATDTQYF; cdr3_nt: TGCGCCAGCAGCGACCAAGCGGGAGGCGCCACAGATACGCAGTATTTT
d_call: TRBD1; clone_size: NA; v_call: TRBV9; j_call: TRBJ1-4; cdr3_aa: CASSATGLNEKLFF; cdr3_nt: TGTGCCAGCAGCGCGACAGGGCTAAATGAAAAACTGTTTTTT
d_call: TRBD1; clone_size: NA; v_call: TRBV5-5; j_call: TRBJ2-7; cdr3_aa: CASSLAGTGWLLSYEQYF; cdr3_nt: TGTGCCAGCAGCTTGGCCGGGACAGGGTGGCTCCTAAGCTACGAGCAGTACTTC
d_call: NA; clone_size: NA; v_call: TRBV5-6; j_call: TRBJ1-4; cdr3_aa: CASSLAATNEKLFF; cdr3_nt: TGTGCCAGCAGCTTGGCGGCAACTAATGAAAAACTGTTTTTT
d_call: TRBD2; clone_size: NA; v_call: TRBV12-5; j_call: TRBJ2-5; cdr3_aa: CASGLATSGGLRETQYF; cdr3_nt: TGTGCTAGTGGTTTGGCGACTAGCGGGGGACTTCGAGAGACCCAGTACTTC
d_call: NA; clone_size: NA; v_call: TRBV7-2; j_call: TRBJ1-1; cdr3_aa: CASSPGAANTEAFF; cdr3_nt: TGTGCCAGCAGCCCGGGGGCGGCGAACACTGAAGCTTTCTTT